This T cell receptor beta chain appears in the sequencing data of a study of beta chain features in type 1 diabetes (dated by TCRdb to 2017 to 2018). Concerning the study at large: Mean age, gender distribution, total cell number and subset yield did not differ between patients and healthy donors. In the study, recently diagnosed type 1 diabetes patients and matched healthy donors were compared on the TCRB repertoires of their sorted circulating CD4+ T cell subsets. A total of roughly 98,000,000 sorted cells were examined across all samples, and RNA yield correlated strongly with the number of cells per subset. Naive and central memory subsets were obtained from all 30 or so donors, but regulatory and stem cell-like memory subsets were isolated from only 8 patients and 8 healthy donors.

Each donor gave one peripheral blood draw, roughly 110 mL on average, collected into heparinised tubes. A BD FACSAria II and a panel including CD45RO, CCR7, CD25, CD127, CD95 and CD27 were used to sort naive, central memory, regulatory and stem cell-like memory CD4+ T cells. Every sorted population had a purity above 95%. PBMCs were separated immediately by Lymphoprep density gradient centrifugation and were stained directly, without being cultured. So that batch effects would be minimized, each experiment stained and sorted samples in pairs, pairing one healthy donor with one patient. All of the isolated RNA was reverse transcribed with the High Capacity cDNA Reverse Transcription Kit, so expressed TCRB transcripts were sequenced. Deep immunoSEQ sequencing was performed on naive, central memory and regulatory T cell samples, with an average of approximately 4 million total reads per sample. Sorted cells were lysed in RLT buffer and RNA was extracted with DNase-treated RNeasy Micro or Mini kits, depending on cell number. To prevent cross-contamination, each cell subset was processed individually, whereas patient and healthy donor samples were processed jointly. TCRB sequences were amplified from cDNA with the immunoSEQ multiplex PCR, producing 87-bp fragments spanning the CDR3 region. Amplicons were sequenced on the Illumina HiSeq platform. The authors' analysis ran thus. PCR bias was computationally corrected using synthetic template baselines, reads within Hamming distance 2 were collapsed, and singletons that could not be merged were discarded. Reads were aligned against IMGT so that V, D and J genes, CDR3 length and insertions or deletions at six rearrangement sites could be assigned. Within each subset, clonotype counts were normalized to the number of sorted cells before true diversity and Gini coefficients were calculated with the tcR R package. The overlap coefficient, calculated on TCRB nucleotide sequences, was used to measure repertoire sharing. As a proxy for the pre-selection repertoire, out-of-frame TCRB sequences from naive cells were analyzed. Imported from immuneACCESS, the table was reduced by TCRdb to in-frame sequences with V and J called. These copies leave out some clones; in studies compared against another copy, an unresolved V gene accounts for under half, and the cause of the remainder is not known. V, J and clone size are taken as reported in that table, and D and trimming were inferred from the DNA itself. The sample data list 600,000 to 750,000 clones, and over 10% of these were observed just once. 0.095% to 0.15% of the sample lies in the top ten.

Broad study findings and their caveats: A moderate but significant shortening of TCRB CDR3 length was observed in type 1 diabetes patients in all four CD4+ subsets. Because cDNA was sequenced instead of genomic DNA, highly expressing activated cells could be over-represented, though the groups showed no difference in activation or CD3 levels. Patients with type 1 diabetes made fewer insertions and deleted more nucleotides at VDJ recombination sites, implying thymic rearrangement abnormalities. PCR may preferentially amplify shorter templates, but because patient and control samples were amplified and corrected together, any resulting skew would affect both groups equally. Naive, central memory and regulatory TCRB repertoires appeared more similar among patients than among healthy donors. Only small numbers of individuals were included in the HLA sub-analyses, which left unresolved whether HLA type had any influence on TCRB rearrangement.

Worth noting for this clone: The target of this receptor is not known. Base qualities are not recorded, but no much larger clone differs from it by a single base.

According to the germline V gene, CDR1 reads SGHTA and CDR2 reads FQGNSA. There are 14 amino acids in the CDR3, from cysteine to phenylalanine inclusive. Only the CDR3 region is kept as DNA, spanning 42 bases read in frame from base 1. V drops 4 bases and J drops 11 bases, leaving 20 bases in between. Here the chain combines TRBV7-2 and TRBJ1-1; no D gene is confidently identified. The origin of this receptor is a man younger than 45 with type 1 diabetes. Material for sequencing was naive CD4+ T cells from blood. The cell subset or site label of this sample denotes: true naive CD4+ T cells. The CDR3 region: CASSSLAPAEGAFF. The DNA is TGTGCCAGCAGCTCCCTCGCCCCGGCCGAGGGCGCTTTCTTT.